This TCR beta chain was identified during a study of PD-1 blockade in classical Hodgkin lymphoma. About the research overall: Nivolumab 3 mg/kg was given intravenously every 2 weeks.

Autologous stem cell transplantation was followed by relapse in every patient, and brentuximab vedotin exposure varied. Germline V CDR1 and CDR2: GTSNPN, SVGIG (reference sequence). The CDR3 is made up of 13 amino acids. Trimming removed 2 bases from V and 2 bases from J, with 8 bases in between. Some clones are missing from TCRdb's copy, which holds only in-frame ones; the method was immunoSEQ multiplex PCR. The sample consists of tens of thousands of clones, roughly 80% of them appearing once. The sample here was peripheral blood mononuclear cells (PBMCs), taken before the second cycle of nivolumab. The gene calls are TRBV30 and TRBJ2-3; D ambiguous. The clonotype comes from a human donor with classical Hodgkin lymphoma. In DNA form, the CDR3 reads TGTGCCTGGAGTAGGTTATCCACAGATACGCAGTATTTT. Protein sequence: CAWSRLSTDTQYF.